The 30 T cell receptor beta chains below come from one sample, sequenced in a study of cytomegalovirus exposure and HLA in healthy donors. The PCR employed 60 Vbeta primers together with 13 Jbeta primers. Profiled with immunoSEQ multiplex PCR; TCRdb holds only in-frame clones, not every one. Here the sample spans about 160,000 clones, roughly four fifths being singletons. The sequencing sample was made of PBMCs. These receptors came from a woman aged 40 to 49 in good health and CMV-seronegative.

The genes are TRBV5-6 and TRBJ2-2; D is perhaps TRBD1 (6 bases). Germline assignment: CDR1 SGHDT and CDR2 YYEEEE. This CDR3 region has 13 residues. Trimming removed 2 bases from V and 5 bases from J, with 7 bases in between. CDR3 amino acids: CASSLTGTGELFF. DNA for the CDR3: TGTGCCAGCAGCTTAACAGGGACCGGGGAGCTGTTTTTT.

The chain combines TRBV19 with TRBJ1-1, with TRBD1 as a possible D gene (6 bases). This CDR3 is built from 13 residues. The germline CDR1 and CDR2 sequences are LNHDA and SQIVND (reference sequence). Trimming removed 7 bases from V and 3 bases from J, with 12 bases in between. CDR3 DNA: TGTGCCAGTACACAGGGAAGGGACACTGAAGCTTTCTTT. Protein: CASTQGRDTEAFF.

The genes are TRBV18 and TRBJ1-1, with TRBD1 identical over 9 bases. J lost 7 bases, V lost 4 bases, and 7 bases had no gene match. The CDR3 is 14 amino acids. Germline V gives CDR1 KGHSH, CDR2 LQKENI. The CDR3 coding sequence is TGTGCCAGCTCACTTCGGGACAGGGAAAATGAAGCTTTCTTT. Encoded protein: CASSLRDRENEAFF. Together with reference TRBV18 and TRBJ1-1, the CDR3 gives the full variable domain: NAGVMQNPRHLVRRRGQEARLRCSPMKGHSHVYWYRQLPEEGLKFMVYLQKENIIDESGMPKERFSAEFPKEGPSILRIQQVVRGDSAAYFCASSLRDRENEAFFGQGTRLTVV.

The gene calls are TRBV7-9 and TRBJ1-2; 8 bases map to TRBD1. The CDR3 loop spans 13 amino acids. CDR1 and CDR2 from the germline V gene are SEHNR and FQNEAQ (reference sequence). After removal of 5 bases from V and 13 bases from J, the junction contained 12 bases not matched to a gene. For the CDR3, the DNA is TGTGCCAGCAGCCCCCGGGACAGGCCTACTGGCACCTTC. Its protein is CASSPRDRPTGTF.

The chain joins TRBV11-2 to TRBJ1-1, with D unresolved. The CDR3 length is 16 residues. V lost 3 bases, J lost 2 bases, and 16 bases lay in between. Germline V gene lookup returns CDR1 SGHAT and CDR2 FQNNGV. CDR3 DNA: TGTGCCAGCAGCTTTACGGGTTGGAGACGTAACACTGAAGCTTTCTTT. Translation gives CASSFTGWRRNTEAFF.

The chain joins TRBV4-2 to TRBJ1-2; TRBD1 aligns across 7 bases. This CDR3 has 15 amino acids. The trim removed 0 bases at V and 8 bases at J, leaving 9 bases unmatched. CDR1 and CDR2 (germline): LGHNA, YNFKEQ. CDR3 residues: CASSQDRTGGGGYTF. CDR3 coding DNA: TGTGCCAGCAGCCAAGATAGGACAGGCGGAGGCGGCTACACCTTC.

The chain employs TRBV18 and TRBJ1-5; tentatively, D is TRBD1 (6 bases). Trimming stripped 6 bases from V and 5 bases from J, with 17 bases between. Per the germline V gene, CDR1 is KGHSH and CDR2 is LQKENI. This CDR3 is built from 15 residues. The CDR3 DNA sequence: TGTGCCAGCTCGCGCACAGGGAGGGTCGATCAGCCCCAGCATTTT. Translated, it gives CASSRTGRVDQPQHF.

The chain employs TRBV27 and TRBJ2-4; no reliable D call. V was cut by 7 bases and J by 0 bases, with 13 bases left in between. This CDR3 is 15 amino acids long. Germline V gene data show CDR1 as MNHEY and CDR2 as SMNVEV (reference sequence). CDR3 coding DNA: TGTGCCAGCAAGACCCTAAGACTAGCCAAAAACATTCAGTACTTC. Its translation: CASKTLRLAKNIQYF.

V gene TRBV30 combines with J gene TRBJ1-1; D is unresolved. CDR3 size: 14 residues. V was clipped by 2 bases and J by 5 bases, with 15 bases between them. Germline assignment: CDR1 GTSNPN and CDR2 SVGIG (reference sequence). The CDR3: CAWSRIGGGTEAFF. CDR3 nucleotides: TGTGCCTGGAGTCGGATTGGCGGTGGGACTGAAGCTTTCTTT.

A word on this clone: A junction boundary mismatches the germline segment, possibly from a read error. This chain joins TRBV6-6 and TRBJ2-2, with 7 positions matching TRBD1. The CDR3 totals 14 residues. Germline CDR1 and CDR2: MNHNY and SVGAGI (reference sequence). CDR3 in DNA: TGTGCCAGCAGTAAGACAGGGAACGCCGGGGAGCTGTTTTTT. Its translation is CASSKTGNAGELFF.

The sample holds one count of this clone. The chain links TRBV18 to TRBJ1-1; D uncertain. V lost 6 bases and J 5 bases, leaving 10 bases between the germline ends. Germline CDR1 KGHSH, CDR2 LQKENI. The CDR3 spans 12 residues. Here the CDR3 reads CASSSYLTEAFF. DNA for the CDR3: TGTGCCAGCTCTTCCTACTTGACTGAAGCTTTCTTT.

Here the CDR3 reads CASSLGSTTTNEKLFF. CDR3 in DNA: TGTGCCAGCAGCTTAGGCAGTACTACAACTAATGAAAAACTGTTTTTT. The chain has TRBV11-2 and TRBJ1-4; D remains ambiguous. Between the trimmed V and J ends, which lost 1 base and 0 bases, there was a span of 9 bases. Germline V CDR1 and CDR2: SGHAT, FQNNGV. This CDR3 has 16 amino acids.

The gene calls are TRBV7-9 and TRBJ1-1; D is ambiguous. CDR3 length: 11 residues. Germline CDR1 is SEHNR and CDR2 is FQNEAQ (reference sequence). Trimming took 3 bases from V and 7 from J, leaving 6 bases between them. CDR3 in amino acids: CASSLGVEAFF. CDR3 nucleotide sequence: TGTGCCAGCAGCTTGGGCGTTGAAGCTTTCTTT.

This clone is a singleton in its sample. The CDR3 DNA follows: TGCAGCGCCTGGGACAGGGTCGATGAAAAACTGTTTTTT. This gives the protein CSAWDRVDEKLFF. This rearrangement joins TRBV29-1 to TRBJ1-4, with TRBD1 matching 9 bases. The CDR3 runs to 13 residues. The V gene end was trimmed by 7 bases and the J gene end by 6 bases; junction bases not matched to a gene: 6. In germline, CDR1 is SQVTM, CDR2 ANQGSEA.

The chain links TRBV10-3 to TRBJ2-7; D gene ambiguous. The V end was cut by 4 bases, the J end by 0 bases, with 4 bases between. The CDR3 spans 12 residues. Germline CDR1 and CDR2: ENHRY and SYGVKD. In nucleotides, the CDR3 is TGTGCCATCAGTGGGGCCTCCTACGAGCAGTACTTC. Translation: CAISGASYEQYF.

The chain links TRBV5-1 to TRBJ2-5, with D maybe TRBD1 (6 bases). The V end lost 7 bases, the J end lost 0 bases, and 7 bases lay between the germline ends. Germline lookup yields CDR1 SGHRS and CDR2 YFSETQ. The CDR3 runs to 12 residues. The CDR3 coding sequence is TGCGCCAGCCGACAGGACCAAGAGACCCAGTACTTC. Encoded protein: CASRQDQETQYF.

Remarks on this clone: At one end, the junction sequence differs from germline, possibly due to a read error. V gene TRBV7-9 combines with J gene TRBJ1-1; D unclear. The germline gives CDR1 SEHNR, CDR2 FQNEAQ (reference sequence). CDR3 length equals 14 residues. The CDR3 loop is CASSLEAGHAEVFF. The DNA for the CDR3 is TGTGCCAGCAGCTTAGAAGCAGGCCACGCTGAAGTTTTCTTT.

The CDR3 is CASSLGRGRHQPQHF. Written as DNA, the CDR3 is TGTGCCAGCAGCTTGGGCAGGGGGCGACATCAGCCCCAGCATTTT. The chain combines TRBV5-8 with TRBJ1-5; 8 nucleotides align to TRBD1. The ends lost 0 bases at V and 5 bases at J; junction bases unmatched: 4. The germline V gene encodes CDR1 SGHTS and CDR2 YDEGEE. CDR3 length: 15 amino acids.

This clone was counted a few times. The chain joins TRBV4-2 to TRBJ2-1, with a weak D call TRBD2 (5 bases). This CDR3 has 15 amino acids. Germline values: CDR1 LGHNA, CDR2 YNFKEQ. V was pared by 0 bases and J by 9 bases, with 15 bases between. CDR3 nucleotide sequence: TGTGCCAGCAGCCAAGATACCCTAGCTCCCACTGAGCAGTTCTTC. This gives the protein CASSQDTLAPTEQFF.

This clone was detected only a few times. Because the CDR3's place on the DNA is in doubt, the DNA is left out and the CDR3 is given as listed by TCRdb. This chain links TRBV7-9 with TRBJ1-2; the tabulated D call, TRBD1, remains unverified against the DNA. The CDR3 is 12 amino acids long, termini counted. Germline CDR1 is SEHNR and CDR2 is FQNEAQ (reference sequence). The CDR3 sequence: CASSFATGTGYF.

Turning to this clone: Other DNA sequences in the same sample also yield this CDR3. This chain connects TRBV5-1 to TRBJ2-7, with 7 bases aligning to TRBD1. From germline, CDR1 is SGHRS and CDR2 YFSETQ. The CDR3 has 14 residues. Trimming cost V 4 bases and J 5 bases; bases outside gene matches: 9. This CDR3 is CASSLDRAGNEQYF. Here the CDR3 DNA reads TGCGCCAGCAGCCTCGACAGGGCAGGCAACGAGCAGTACTTC. The variable domain in full, completed from reference TRBV5-1 and TRBJ2-7, reads KAGVTQTPRYLIKTRGQQVTLSCSPISGHRSVSWYQQTPGQGLQFLFEYFSETQRNKGNFPGRFSGRQFSNSRSEMNVSTLELGDSALYLCASSLDRAGNEQYFGPGTRLTVT.

This clone occurred once. This rearrangement joins TRBV27 to TRBJ2-3; 11 positions match TRBD2. This CDR3 spans 18 amino acids. V shed 6 bases and J 6 bases; nucleotides not matched to a gene: 17. The germline CDR1 and CDR2 sequences are MNHEY and SMNVEV (reference sequence). The CDR3 is CASRILAGGLLGPDTQYF. The CDR3, as DNA: TGTGCCAGCAGAATCCTAGCGGGAGGCCTCCTCGGGCCGGATACGCAGTATTTT.

V gene TRBV6-5 combines with J gene TRBJ2-7; maybe TRBD2 (5 bases). V was cut by 2 bases and J by 1 base, with 6 bases left in between. This CDR3 contains 13 residues. Germline assignment: CDR1 MNHEY and CDR2 SVGAGI. The CDR3 region is CASSYPGSYEQYF. For the CDR3, the DNA is TGTGCCAGCAGTTACCCGGGATCCTACGAGCAGTACTTC.

This clone has only one observation. The chain employs TRBV2 and TRBJ1-5, with a weak D call TRBD1 (6 bases). Germline CDR1 reads SNHLY; CDR2 reads FYNNEI. The CDR3 length is 14 residues. V lost 6 bases, J lost 6 bases, and 15 bases lay in between. The CDR3 bases are TGTGCCAGCAGCCCCCGAGGGGGGGCTCAGCCCCAGCATTTT. Translating gives CASSPRGGAQPQHF.

The chain recombines TRBV18 with TRBJ1-2; TRBD1 matches at 9 bases. The CDR3 is 14 amino acids. V was clipped by 5 bases and J by 8 bases; unmatched bases: 9. CDR1 KGHSH and CDR2 LQKENI come from the germline V gene. CDR3 DNA: TGTGCCAGCTCAGCACTACAGGGGGCCGGGGGCTACACCTTC. This sequence encodes CASSALQGAGGYTF.

The rearrangement uses TRBV2 and TRBJ2-3, with a possible D match to TRBD2 (5 bases). The ends were cut back, 7 bases at V and 2 bases at J, with 10 bases in the middle. Germline loops: CDR1 SNHLY, CDR2 FYNNEI. The CDR3 is 13 residues long. CDR3 sequence: CASNPGTTDTQYF. The CDR3 DNA reads TGTGCCAGCAATCCGGGAACCACAGATACGCAGTATTTT. Based on the CDR3 plus reference TRBV2 and TRBJ2-3, the full variable domain is EPEVTQTPSHQVTQMGQEVILRCVPISNHLYFYWYRQILGQKVEFLVSFYNNEISEKSEIFDDQFSVERPDGSNFTLKIRSTKLEDSAMYFCASNPGTTDTQYFGPGTRLTVL.

This clone was counted a few times. The gene calls are TRBV25-1 and TRBJ1-1; TRBD1 might be the D (6 bases). V dropped 8 bases and J dropped 4 bases, with 14 bases sitting between them. The CDR3 loop spans 13 amino acids. Per the germline V gene, CDR1 is MGHDK and CDR2 is SYGVNS. CDR3 DNA: TGTGCCAGCGGTCCGACAGGTCGCACTGAAGCTTTCTTT. Its protein is CASGPTGRTEAFF.

V usage is TRBV2 and J usage is TRBJ2-1; 9 nucleotides line up with TRBD1. The V gene end was trimmed by 7 bases and the J gene end by 7 bases; junction bases not matched to a gene: 8. This CDR3 is built from 14 residues. Germline CDR1 is SNHLY and CDR2 is FYNNEI. The chain's CDR3 is CASTTGGAWNEQFF. The CDR3 DNA sequence: TGTGCCAGCACCACAGGGGGCGCATGGAATGAGCAGTTCTTC.

V is TRBV29-1 and J is TRBJ2-3; D is uncertain. This CDR3 comprises 12 residues. V was cut by 4 bases and J by 2 bases, with 7 bases left in between. Germline CDR1 SQVTM, CDR2 ANQGSEA. In DNA form, the CDR3 reads TGCAGCGTTGTTGGAGACACAGATACGCAGTATTTT. As protein: CSVVGDTDTQYF.

The rearrangement links TRBV5-1 to TRBJ1-1; a possible D gene is TRBD1 (6 bases). CDR3 size: 15 residues. V lost 1 base and J lost 4, with 14 bases in between. CDR1 is SGHRS and CDR2 is YFSETQ in the germline V gene. The CDR3 sequence: CASSLSRGETTEAFF. CDR3 coding DNA: TGCGCCAGCAGCTTGTCCAGGGGAGAAACCACTGAAGCTTTCTTT.